These T cell receptor beta chains were read from a single sample in a study of T cell responses to AZD1222 COVID-19 vaccine. The assay was immunoSEQ multiplex PCR, and TCRdb's table has in-frame clones only and misses some. The sample has about 100,000 clones, about nine tenths seen once. Sequenced material: peripheral blood, taken on day 0 of AZD1222 vaccination. These receptors were collected from an adult in good health. CDR3s include the opening cysteine and the closing phenylalanine or tryptophan. The D gene is left open where the match is weak. Rows give clone size only sometimes, using once, few, many, or a class for an expanded clone.

NA	TRBJ2-1	TRBV7-9	NA	CASSSVRGLFFNEQFF	TGTGCCAGCAGTTCTGTAAGAGGACTGTTTTTCAATGAGCAGTTCTTC
NA	TRBJ2-1	TRBV18	NA	CASSRDNNEQFF	TGTGCCAGCTCACGTGATAACAATGAGCAGTTCTTC
NA	TRBJ2-4	TRBV5-1	NA	CASSLGLSENIQYF	TGCGCCAGCAGCCTTGGACTAAGCGAAAACATTCAGTACTTC
NA	TRBJ1-4	TRBV15	NA	CATSRDKRNRPDNEKLFF	TGTGCCACCAGCAGAGATAAACGGAACAGGCCGGATAATGAAAAACTGTTTTTT
TRBD1	TRBJ1-6	TRBV27	NA	CASSWARGVSTLHF	TGTGCCAGCTCCTGGGCCAGGGGGGTATCAACCCTCCACTTT
NA	TRBJ2-1	TRBV5-4	NA	CASLPAGTPHNEQFF	TGTGCCAGCTTGCCGGCCGGGACACCACACAATGAGCAGTTCTTC
NA	TRBJ1-5	TRBV27	NA	CASSFTGNNQPQHF	TGTGCCAGCAGTTTTACAGGGAACAATCAGCCCCAGCATTTT
NA	TRBJ2-1	TRBV7-9	NA	CASTRDALLGEQFF	TGTGCCAGCACCCGGGACGCATTATTGGGTGAGCAGTTCTTC
NA	TRBJ2-1	TRBV25-1	NA	CASSETNRVSNEQFF	TGTGCCAGCAGTGAAACCAACAGGGTCAGCAATGAGCAGTTCTTC
NA	TRBJ1-2	TRBV28	NA	CASSTAGTSVGYTF	TGTGCCAGCAGTACCGCCGGGACATCGGTTGGCTACACCTTC
TRBD1	TRBJ1-1	TRBV28	NA	CASSLRWTGGSRGTEAFF	TGTGCCAGCAGTTTACGGTGGACAGGGGGAAGTAGGGGCACTGAAGCTTTCTTT
TRBD2	TRBJ2-7	TRBV27	NA	CASSPGLANSYEQYF	TGTGCCAGCAGTCCAGGACTAGCGAACTCCTACGAGCAGTACTTC
NA	TRBJ1-2	TRBV9	NA	CASSLGGDYGYTF	TGTGCCAGCAGCTTAGGGGGTGACTATGGCTACACCTTC
TRBD1	TRBJ2-7	TRBV6-4	NA	CARRDRNGEQYF	TGTGCCAGGAGGGACAGAAACGGTGAGCAGTACTTC
TRBD2	TRBJ2-1	TRBV5-8	NA	CASSPGLAGGRAYNEQFF	TGTGCCAGCAGCCCTGGACTAGCGGGAGGAAGGGCCTACAATGAGCAGTTCTTC
NA	TRBJ2-5	TRBV7-2	NA	CASSLNGLGGETQYF	TGTGCCAGCAGCTTAAACGGTCTGGGCGGAGAGACCCAGTACTTC
NA	TRBJ2-2	TRBV28	NA	CASSLDTGELFF	TGTGCCAGCAGTTTAGACACCGGGGAGCTGTTTTTT
TRBD1	TRBJ1-2	TRBV28	NA	CASSSRTGVDYGYTF	TGTGCCAGCAGTAGTAGGACAGGGGTGGACTATGGCTACACCTTC
NA	TRBJ2-2	TRBV27	once	CASSSHHTGELFF	TGTGCCAGCAGTTCCCACCACACCGGGGAGCTGTTTTTT
NA	TRBJ1-1	TRBV7-9	NA	CASSQVRGEAFF	TGTGCCAGCAGCCAAGTTAGAGGTGAAGCTTTCTTT
NA	TRBJ2-3	TRBV5-1	NA	CASSLERGASGTDTQYF	TGCGCCAGCAGCTTGGAAAGAGGGGCCTCAGGCACAGATACGCAGTATTTT
TRBD2	TRBJ2-2	TRBV2	NA	CASSVGLAGTGELFF	TGTGCCAGCAGTGTCGGACTAGCGGGAACCGGGGAGCTGTTTTTT
NA	TRBJ2-4	TRBV9	NA	CASSEGQEGSKNIQYF	TGTGCCAGCAGCGAGGGACAAGAAGGGTCCAAAAACATTCAGTACTTC
TRBD1	TRBJ1-2	TRBV4-2	NA	CASSQVPGQGAIDYGYTF	TGTGCCAGCAGCCAAGTTCCGGGACAGGGGGCGATTGACTATGGCTACACCTTC
NA	TRBJ1-2	TRBV30	NA	CAFEPGDNYGYTF	TGTGCCTTTGAGCCTGGGGATAACTATGGCTACACCTTC
NA	TRBJ1-3	TRBV4-2	NA	CASSQDPNSGNTIYF	TGTGCCAGCAGCCAAGATCCCAACTCTGGAAACACCATATATTTT
NA	TRBJ2-7	TRBV5-6	NA	CASSLTSYEQYF	TGTGCCAGCAGCTTGACTAGTTACGAGCAGTACTTC
TRBD2	TRBJ2-5	TRBV6-2/TRBV6-3	NA	CASSSRGRDQETQYF	TGTGCCAGCAGCTCTCGCGGGAGGGACCAAGAGACCCAGTACTTC
NA	TRBJ2-3	TRBV28	NA	CASSWGMRHRVDTQYF	TGTGCCAGCAGCTGGGGGATGAGACACCGGGTAGATACGCAGTATTTT
NA	TRBJ2-3	TRBV7-9	NA	CASSLGGTIADTQYF	TGTGCCAGCAGCTTAGGGGGTACAATTGCAGATACGCAGTATTTT
NA	TRBJ2-1	TRBV5-6	NA	CASSRDTSNEQFF	TGTGCCAGCAGCAGGGACACCTCCAATGAGCAGTTCTTC
NA	TRBJ2-2	TRBV6-4	NA	CASSDSQDTGELFF	TGTGCCAGCAGTGACTCGCAGGACACCGGGGAGCTGTTTTTT
NA	TRBJ2-2	TRBV7-3	NA	CASSLSRDSTGELFF	TGTGCCAGCAGCTTATCCCGGGACTCAACCGGGGAGCTGTTTTTT
NA	TRBJ1-2	TRBV19	NA	CASSIIGRGYGYTF	TGTGCCAGTAGTATAATAGGGCGGGGCTATGGCTACACCTTC
TRBD2	TRBJ2-1	TRBV27	NA	CASSLFSLLAGDRYNEQFF	TGTGCCAGCAGTTTATTCTCCCTGCTAGCGGGCGATCGATACAATGAGCAGTTCTTC
NA	TRBJ2-5	TRBV18	NA	CASSPRVERLQETQYF	TGTGCCAGCTCACCTCGGGTCGAGCGGCTCCAAGAGACCCAGTACTTC
NA	TRBJ1-6	TRBV10-2	NA	CASRTREGSTLHF	TGCGCCAGCAGGACCAGGGAGGGCTCCACCCTCCACTTT
TRBD2	TRBJ2-7	TRBV7-9	NA	CASTTTSGSLGEQYF	TGTGCCAGCACCACGACTAGCGGGAGTTTGGGCGAGCAGTACTTC
NA	TRBJ1-2	TRBV5-3	NA	CARSLGIGRRFHYGYTF	TGTGCCAGAAGCCTCGGCATCGGGCGCCGATTTCACTATGGCTACACCTTC
NA	TRBJ1-3	TRBV3-1/TRBV3-2	NA	CASSQGTASGNTIYF	TGTGCCAGCAGCCAAGGGACAGCAAGTGGAAACACCATATATTTT
NA	TRBJ2-1	TRBV6-1	NA	CASSEARQTAEQFF	TGTGCCAGCAGTGAAGCGCGGCAGACCGCTGAGCAGTTCTTC
NA	TRBJ1-1	TRBV6-2/TRBV6-3	once	CASSYRGNTEAFF	TGTGCCAGCAGTTACAGGGGGAACACTGAAGCTTTCTTT
NA	TRBJ2-3	TRBV6-4	few	CASSINPETDTQYF	TGTGCCAGCAGTATTAACCCCGAGACAGATACGCAGTATTTT
TRBD1	TRBJ1-1	TRBV5-1	NA	CASSLSTPRGRDTEAFF	TGCGCCAGCAGCTTAAGTACTCCCAGGGGGCGGGACACTGAAGCTTTCTTT
NA	TRBJ2-7	TRBV12-3/TRBV12-4	NA	CASKGYPYEQYF	TGTGCCAGTAAAGGATATCCCTACGAGCAGTACTTC
NA	TRBJ1-5	TRBV6-4	NA	CASSTGFGQPQHF	TGTGCCAGCAGTACAGGGTTCGGACAGCCCCAGCATTTT
NA	TRBJ2-7	TRBV27	NA	CASSLAGRETYEQYF	TGTGCCAGCAGTTTAGCGGGACGGGAAACCTACGAGCAGTACTTC
TRBD1	TRBJ2-1	TRBV7-9	NA	CASRSTGVGEQFF	TGTGCCAGCAGGTCTACAGGGGTGGGGGAGCAGTTCTTC
TRBD2	TRBJ2-3	TRBV18	NA	CASSHPLAGEYYTQYF	TGTGCCAGCTCACATCCCCTAGCGGGAGAATATTATACGCAGTATTTT
NA	TRBJ2-1	TRBV9	NA	CASSVLGLEHEQFF	TGTGCCAGCAGCGTCCTGGGCCTGGAGCATGAGCAGTTCTTC
TRBD1	TRBJ1-1	TRBV5-6	NA	CASSGGQHNTEAFF	TGTGCCAGCAGCGGGGGACAGCATAACACTGAAGCTTTCTTT
NA	TRBJ1-2	TRBV7-9	NA	CASSLYDRSGYTF	TGTGCCAGCAGCTTATACGACAGGAGTGGCTACACCTTC
NA	TRBJ1-1	TRBV19	NA	CASTWIGMEAFF	TGTGCCAGTACCTGGATTGGAATGGAAGCTTTCTTT